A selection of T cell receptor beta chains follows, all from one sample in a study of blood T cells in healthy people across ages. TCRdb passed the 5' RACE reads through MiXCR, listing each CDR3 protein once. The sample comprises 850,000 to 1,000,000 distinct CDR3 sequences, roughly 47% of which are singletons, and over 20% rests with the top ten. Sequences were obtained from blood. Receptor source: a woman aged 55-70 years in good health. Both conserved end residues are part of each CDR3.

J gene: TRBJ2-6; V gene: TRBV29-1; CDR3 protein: CSVLQGSSGANVLTF
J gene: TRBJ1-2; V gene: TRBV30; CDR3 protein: CAWGTGRYGYTF
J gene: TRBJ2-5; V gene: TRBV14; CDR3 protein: CASSQAWVAGVRETQYF
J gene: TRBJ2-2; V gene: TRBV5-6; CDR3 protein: CASSESGTSLNTGELFF
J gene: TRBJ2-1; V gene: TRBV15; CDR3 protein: CATSRPTGDLNNEQFF
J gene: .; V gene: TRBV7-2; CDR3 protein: CAGSSTTPGRGLEQYF
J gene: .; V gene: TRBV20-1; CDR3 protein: CSARYGRVGENIQYF
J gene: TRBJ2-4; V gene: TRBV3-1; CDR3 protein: CASSQIAKNIQYF
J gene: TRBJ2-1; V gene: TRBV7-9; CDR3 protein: CASSRDTTGKVEEQFF
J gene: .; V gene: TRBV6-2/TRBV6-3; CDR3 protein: CASGDRGGVTQYF
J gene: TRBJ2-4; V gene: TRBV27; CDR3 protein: CASSLVRIAKNIQYF
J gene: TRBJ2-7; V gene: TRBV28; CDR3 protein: CASSLPGQKYEQYF
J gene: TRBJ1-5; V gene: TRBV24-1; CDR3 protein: CATSARGAQPQHF
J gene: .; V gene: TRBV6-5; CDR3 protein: CASSYGTSGAGKTQYF
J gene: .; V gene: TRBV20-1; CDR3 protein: CSARTPGRYDQYF
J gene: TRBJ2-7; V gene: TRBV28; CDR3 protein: CASAVLAGLAYEQYF
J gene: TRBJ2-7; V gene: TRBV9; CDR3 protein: CASSVGMSYEQYF
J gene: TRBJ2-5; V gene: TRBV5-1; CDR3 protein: CASSDRTDQETQYF
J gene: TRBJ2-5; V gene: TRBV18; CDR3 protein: CASSPSIGETQYF
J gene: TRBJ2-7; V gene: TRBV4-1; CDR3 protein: CASSQGTGGPYEQYF
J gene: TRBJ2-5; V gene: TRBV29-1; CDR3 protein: CSVEKGGGETQYF
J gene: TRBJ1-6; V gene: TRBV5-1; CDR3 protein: CASGEGSSPLHF
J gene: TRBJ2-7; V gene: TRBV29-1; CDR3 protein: CSVSTSSTPYEQYF
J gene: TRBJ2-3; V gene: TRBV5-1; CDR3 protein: CASSFRDRGRTDTQYF
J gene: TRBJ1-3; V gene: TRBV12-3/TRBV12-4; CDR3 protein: CASSFAGAAGNTIYF
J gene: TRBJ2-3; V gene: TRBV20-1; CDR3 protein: CSAILGTSGRTDTQYF
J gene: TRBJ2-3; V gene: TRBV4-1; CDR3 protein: CASSQGAVQKHTQYF
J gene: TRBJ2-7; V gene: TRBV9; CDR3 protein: CASSVLAGVGEQYF
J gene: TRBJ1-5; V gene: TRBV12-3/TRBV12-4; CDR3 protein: CATGRAGPNQPQHF
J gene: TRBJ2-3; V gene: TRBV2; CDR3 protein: CASSWNGDTDTQYF
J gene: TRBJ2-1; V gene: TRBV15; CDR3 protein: CATSKGLAEAYEQFF
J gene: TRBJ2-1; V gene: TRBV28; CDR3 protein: CASSFLAVSYNEQFF
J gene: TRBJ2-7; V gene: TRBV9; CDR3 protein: CASSVGSGSSYEQYF
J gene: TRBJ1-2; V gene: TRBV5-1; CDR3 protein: CASRTGQGTRGYGYTF
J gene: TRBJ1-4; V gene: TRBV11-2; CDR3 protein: CASSLSPGGNEKLFF
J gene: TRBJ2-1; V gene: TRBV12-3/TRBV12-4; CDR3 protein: CASSFLRGSSYNEQFF
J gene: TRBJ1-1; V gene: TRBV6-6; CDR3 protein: CASQGGGNTEAFF
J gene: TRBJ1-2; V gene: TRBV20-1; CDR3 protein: CSARVTGSYGYTF
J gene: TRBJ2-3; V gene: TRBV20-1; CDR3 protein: CSARGLGRGSTDTQYF
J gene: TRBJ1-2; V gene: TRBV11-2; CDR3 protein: CASSPGLGGYTF
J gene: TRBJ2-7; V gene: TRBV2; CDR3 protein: CASSGRAGVGEQYF
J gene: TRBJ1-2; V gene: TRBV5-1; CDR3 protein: CASSVDRGQGYTF
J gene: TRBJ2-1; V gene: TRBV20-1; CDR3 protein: CSASRTPYEGQFF
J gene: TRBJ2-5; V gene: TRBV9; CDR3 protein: CASSVVIGQETQYF
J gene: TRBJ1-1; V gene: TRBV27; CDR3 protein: CASSYVGASTEAFF
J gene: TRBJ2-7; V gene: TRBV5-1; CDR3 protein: CASSPGVEGSEQYF
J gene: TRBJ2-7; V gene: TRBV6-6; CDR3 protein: CASSSQGVPYEQYF
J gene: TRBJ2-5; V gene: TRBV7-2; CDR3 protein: CASSLGFGSETQYF
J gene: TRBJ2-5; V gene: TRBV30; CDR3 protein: CAWSYGTQETQYF